This paragraph covers one TCR beta chain sequence. This sample was taken from a study of shared clonotypes between healthy human individuals. At the level of the study: The cohort comprised a couple of women and a few men. Their ages spanned 18 to 49 years.

CD45RO-negative cells were positively selected for CCR7, leaving out terminally differentiated effector memory CD45RA+ cells. Sequencing used immunoSEQ multiplex PCR; TCRdb keeps in-frame clones, though not all of them. The sample has roughly 2,000,000 clones; 80% to 95% are singletons. The CDR3 is 14 amino acids. The V gene lost 0 bases and the J gene lost 4 bases, with 9 bases spanning the gap. In germline, CDR1 is SGHDT, CDR2 YYEEEE. The chain has TRBV5-6 and TRBJ2-3; TRBD2 is a possible D gene (5 bases). Material: naive CD8+ T cells from PBMCs. This receptor was taken from a man aged 18 to 29 in good health. Some clones in this sample may be carry-over from other donors' samples. The CDR3 sequence: CASSLVLLADTQYF. CDR3 DNA: TGTGCCAGCAGCTTGGTCCTACTAGCAGATACGCAGTATTTT.